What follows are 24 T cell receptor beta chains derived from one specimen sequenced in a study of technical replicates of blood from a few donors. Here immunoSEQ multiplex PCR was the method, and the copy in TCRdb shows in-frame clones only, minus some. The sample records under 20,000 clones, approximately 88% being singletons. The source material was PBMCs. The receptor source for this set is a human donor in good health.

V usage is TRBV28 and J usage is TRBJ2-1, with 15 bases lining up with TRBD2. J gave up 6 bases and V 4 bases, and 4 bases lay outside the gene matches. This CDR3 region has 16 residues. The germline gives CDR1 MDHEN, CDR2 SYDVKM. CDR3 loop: CASSYPGLAGGNEQFF. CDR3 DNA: TGTGCCAGCAGTTACCCGGGACTAGCGGGAGGCAATGAGCAGTTCTTC.

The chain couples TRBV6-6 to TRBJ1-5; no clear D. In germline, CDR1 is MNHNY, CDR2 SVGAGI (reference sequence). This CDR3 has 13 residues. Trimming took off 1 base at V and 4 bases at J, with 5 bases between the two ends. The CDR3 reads CASSYLENQPQHF. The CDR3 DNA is TGTGCCAGCAGTTACTTAGAGAATCAGCCCCAGCATTTT.

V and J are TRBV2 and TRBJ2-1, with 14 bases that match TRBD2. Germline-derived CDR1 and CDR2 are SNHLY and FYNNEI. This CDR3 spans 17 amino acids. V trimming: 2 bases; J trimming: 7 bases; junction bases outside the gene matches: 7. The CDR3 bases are TGTGCCAGCAGTGAATCTCGGGGACTAGCGGGAGAAAATGAGCAGTTCTTC. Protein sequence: CASSESRGLAGENEQFF.

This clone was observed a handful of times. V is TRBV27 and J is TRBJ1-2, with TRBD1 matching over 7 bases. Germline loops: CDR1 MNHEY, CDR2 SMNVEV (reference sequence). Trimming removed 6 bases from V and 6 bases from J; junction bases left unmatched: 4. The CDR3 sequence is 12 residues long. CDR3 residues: CASSPTGHGYTF. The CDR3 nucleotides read TGTGCCAGCAGCCCGACAGGGCATGGCTACACCTTC.

The CDR3 protein is CASSLGLVSNNEQFF. The CDR3 DNA reads as TGCGCCAGCAGCTTGGGACTAGTAAGCAACAATGAGCAGTTCTTC. The genes are TRBV5-1 and TRBJ2-1; D is possibly TRBD2 (6 bases). CDR1 is SGHRS and CDR2 is YFSETQ in the germline V gene. V shed 0 bases and J shed 5 bases, with 12 bases lying between them. This CDR3 is 15 amino acids long.

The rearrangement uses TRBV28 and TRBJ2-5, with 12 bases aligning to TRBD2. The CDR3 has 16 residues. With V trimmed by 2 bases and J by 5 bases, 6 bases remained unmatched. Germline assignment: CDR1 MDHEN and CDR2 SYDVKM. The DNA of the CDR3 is TGTGCCAGCAGTTTACCTAGCGGGAGGGAGAGGGAGACCCAGTACTTC. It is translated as CASSLPSGRERETQYF. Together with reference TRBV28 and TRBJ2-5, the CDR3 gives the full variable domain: DVKVTQSSRYLVKRTGEKVFLECVQDMDHENMFWYRQDPGLGLRLIYFSYDVKMKEKGDIPEGYSVSREKKERFSLILESASTNQTSMYLCASSLPSGRERETQYFGPGTRLLVL.

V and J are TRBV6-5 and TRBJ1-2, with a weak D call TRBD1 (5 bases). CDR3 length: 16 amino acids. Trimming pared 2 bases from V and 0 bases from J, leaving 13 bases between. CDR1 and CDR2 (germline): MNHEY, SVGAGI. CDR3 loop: CASSYDPGGTNYGYTF. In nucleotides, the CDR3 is TGTGCCAGCAGTTACGATCCGGGGGGAACTAACTATGGCTACACCTTC.

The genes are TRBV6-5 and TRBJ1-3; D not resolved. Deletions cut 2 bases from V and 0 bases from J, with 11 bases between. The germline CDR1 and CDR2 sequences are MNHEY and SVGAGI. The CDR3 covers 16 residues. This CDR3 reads CASSYDSQPSGNTIYF. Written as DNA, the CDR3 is TGTGCCAGCAGTTACGATTCACAGCCCTCTGGAAACACCATATATTTT.

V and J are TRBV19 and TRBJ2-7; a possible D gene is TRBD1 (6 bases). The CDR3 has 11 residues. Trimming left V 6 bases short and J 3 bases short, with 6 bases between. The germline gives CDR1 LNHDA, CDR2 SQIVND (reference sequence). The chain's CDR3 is CASRTGYEQYF. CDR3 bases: TGTGCCAGTAGGACAGGCTACGAGCAGTACTTC.

The CDR3 protein is CASSSGSTGELFF. In DNA, the CDR3 is TGTGCCAGCAGTAGCGGGAGCACCGGGGAGCTGTTTTTT. V is TRBV6-4 and J is TRBJ2-2; 8 nucleotides agree with TRBD2. Germline trimming cut 5 bases from V and 4 bases from J; bases unmatched to any gene: 0. CDR1 is MRHNA and CDR2 is SNTAGT in the germline V gene. The CDR3 loop spans 13 amino acids.

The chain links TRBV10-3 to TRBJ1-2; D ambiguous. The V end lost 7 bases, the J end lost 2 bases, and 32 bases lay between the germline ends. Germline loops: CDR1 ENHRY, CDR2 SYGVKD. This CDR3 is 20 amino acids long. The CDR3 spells CAITPVGEGQFPGKNYGYTF. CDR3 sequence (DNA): TGTGCCATCACTCCCGTGGGAGAGGGTCAATTTCCGGGAAAGAACTATGGCTACACCTTC.

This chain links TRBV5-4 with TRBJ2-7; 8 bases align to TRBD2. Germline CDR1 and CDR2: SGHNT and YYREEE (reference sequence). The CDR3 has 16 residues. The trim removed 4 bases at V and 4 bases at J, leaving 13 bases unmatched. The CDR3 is CASSRSGLVLGYEQYF. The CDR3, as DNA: TGTGCCAGCAGCCGATCGGGACTAGTCTTAGGGTACGAGCAGTACTTC.

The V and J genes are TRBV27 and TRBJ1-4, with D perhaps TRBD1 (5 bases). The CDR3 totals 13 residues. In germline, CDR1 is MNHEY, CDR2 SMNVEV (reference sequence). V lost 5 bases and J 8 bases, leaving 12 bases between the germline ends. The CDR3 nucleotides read TGTGCCAGCAGTCCAAGGGGTCGGGAAAAACTGTTTTTT. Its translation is CASSPRGREKLFF.

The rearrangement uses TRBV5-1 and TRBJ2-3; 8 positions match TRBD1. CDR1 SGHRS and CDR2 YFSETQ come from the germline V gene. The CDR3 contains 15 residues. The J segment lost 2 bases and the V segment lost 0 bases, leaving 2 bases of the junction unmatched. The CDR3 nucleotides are TGCGCCAGCAGCTTGGACAGGGGGAACACAGATACGCAGTATTTT. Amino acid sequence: CASSLDRGNTDTQYF.

This chain's CDR3 is CASSLDRYQPQHF. For the CDR3, the DNA is TGTGCCAGCAGCCTTGACAGATATCAGCCCCAGCATTTT. This chain links TRBV5-8 with TRBJ1-5, with D perhaps matching TRBD1 (5 bases). Looked up from germline, CDR1 is SGHTS and CDR2 is YDEGEE. The CDR3 is made up of 13 amino acids. V was pared by 4 bases and J by 5 bases, with 10 bases between.

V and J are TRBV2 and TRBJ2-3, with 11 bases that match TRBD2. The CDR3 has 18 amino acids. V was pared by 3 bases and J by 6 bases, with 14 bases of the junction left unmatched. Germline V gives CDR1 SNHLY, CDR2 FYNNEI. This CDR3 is CASSEAGSLAGGQDTQYF. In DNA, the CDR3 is TGTGCCAGCAGTGAGGCCGGGAGTTTAGCGGGAGGGCAGGATACGCAGTATTTT.

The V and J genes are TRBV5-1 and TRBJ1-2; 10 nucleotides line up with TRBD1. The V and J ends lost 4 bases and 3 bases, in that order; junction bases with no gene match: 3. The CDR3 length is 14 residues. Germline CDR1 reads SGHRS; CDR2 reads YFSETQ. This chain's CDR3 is CASSPGTGDYGYTF. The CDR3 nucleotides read TGCGCCAGCAGCCCGGGGACAGGGGACTATGGCTACACCTTC.

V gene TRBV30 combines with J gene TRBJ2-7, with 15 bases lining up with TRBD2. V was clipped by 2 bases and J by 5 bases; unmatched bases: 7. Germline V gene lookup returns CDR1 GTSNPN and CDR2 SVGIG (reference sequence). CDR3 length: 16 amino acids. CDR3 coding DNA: TGTGCCTGGAGTACGGGACTAGCGGGAGGAACCCACGAGCAGTACTTC. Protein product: CAWSTGLAGGTHEQYF.

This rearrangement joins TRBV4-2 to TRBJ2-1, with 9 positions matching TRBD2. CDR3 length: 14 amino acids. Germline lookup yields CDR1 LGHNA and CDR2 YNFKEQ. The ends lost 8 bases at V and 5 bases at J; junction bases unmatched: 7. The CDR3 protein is CASGAGTSHNEQFF. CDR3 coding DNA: TGTGCCAGCGGGGCCGGGACTAGCCACAATGAGCAGTTCTTC.

Written as DNA, the CDR3 is TGTGCCAGCAGACAACAGGGGGTGACTGAAGCTTTCTTT. Translation gives CASRQQGVTEAFF. The V gene is TRBV28, the J gene TRBJ1-1; 8 nucleotides align to TRBD1. Germline CDR1 MDHEN, CDR2 SYDVKM. V lost 6 bases, J lost 5 bases, and 5 bases stayed unmatched. The length of the CDR3 is 13 residues.

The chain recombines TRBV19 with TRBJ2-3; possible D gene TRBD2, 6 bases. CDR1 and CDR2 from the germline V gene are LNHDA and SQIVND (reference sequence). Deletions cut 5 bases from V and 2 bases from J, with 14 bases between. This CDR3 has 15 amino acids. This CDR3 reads CASSPGLTFTDTQYF. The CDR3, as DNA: TGTGCCAGTAGTCCCGGACTAACATTCACAGATACGCAGTATTTT.

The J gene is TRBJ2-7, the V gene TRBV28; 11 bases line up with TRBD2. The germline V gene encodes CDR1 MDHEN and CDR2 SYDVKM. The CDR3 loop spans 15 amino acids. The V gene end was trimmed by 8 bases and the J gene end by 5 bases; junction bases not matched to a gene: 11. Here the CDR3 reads CASGPSTSGIHEQYF. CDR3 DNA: TGTGCCAGCGGACCTTCGACTAGCGGGATCCACGAGCAGTACTTC.

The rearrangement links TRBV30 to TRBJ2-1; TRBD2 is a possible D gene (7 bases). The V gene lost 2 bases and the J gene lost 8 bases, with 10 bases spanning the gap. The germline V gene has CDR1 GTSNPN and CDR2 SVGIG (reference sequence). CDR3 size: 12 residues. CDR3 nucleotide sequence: TGTGCCTGGAGTTGGGGGGGCTATGAGCAGTTCTTC. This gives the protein CAWSWGGYEQFF. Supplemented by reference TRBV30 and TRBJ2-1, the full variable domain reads SQTIHQWPATLVQPVGSPLSLECTVEGTSNPNLYWYRQAAGRGLQLLFYSVGIGQISSEVPQNLSASRPQDRQFILSSKKLLLSDSGFYLCAWSWGGYEQFFGPGTRLTVL.

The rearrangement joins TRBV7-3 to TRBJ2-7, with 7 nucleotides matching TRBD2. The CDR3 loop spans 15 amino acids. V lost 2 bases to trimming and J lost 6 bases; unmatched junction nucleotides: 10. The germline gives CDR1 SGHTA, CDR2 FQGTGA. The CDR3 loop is CASSLFGGRGVEQYF. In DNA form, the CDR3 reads TGTGCCAGCAGCTTATTCGGGGGGAGGGGCGTCGAGCAGTACTTC.